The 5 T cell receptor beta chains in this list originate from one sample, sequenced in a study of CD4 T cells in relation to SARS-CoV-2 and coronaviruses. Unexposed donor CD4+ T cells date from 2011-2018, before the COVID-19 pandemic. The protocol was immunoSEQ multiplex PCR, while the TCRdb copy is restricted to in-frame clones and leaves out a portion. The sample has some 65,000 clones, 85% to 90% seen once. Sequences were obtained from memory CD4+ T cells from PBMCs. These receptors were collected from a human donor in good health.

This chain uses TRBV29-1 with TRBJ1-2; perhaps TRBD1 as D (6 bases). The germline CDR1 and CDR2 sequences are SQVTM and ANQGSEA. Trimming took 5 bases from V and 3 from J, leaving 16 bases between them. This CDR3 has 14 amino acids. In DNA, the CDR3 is TGCAGCGTTAGATTCAGGGGCTTTGACTATGGCTACACCTTC. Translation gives CSVRFRGFDYGYTF.

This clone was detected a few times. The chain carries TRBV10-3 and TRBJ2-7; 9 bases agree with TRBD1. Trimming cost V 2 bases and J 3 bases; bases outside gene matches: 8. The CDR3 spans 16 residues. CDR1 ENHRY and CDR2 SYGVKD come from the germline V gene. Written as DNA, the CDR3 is TGTGCCATCAGTGAGGGTCCTACGACAGGGGGCTACGAGCAGTACTTC. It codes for CAISEGPTTGGYEQYF.

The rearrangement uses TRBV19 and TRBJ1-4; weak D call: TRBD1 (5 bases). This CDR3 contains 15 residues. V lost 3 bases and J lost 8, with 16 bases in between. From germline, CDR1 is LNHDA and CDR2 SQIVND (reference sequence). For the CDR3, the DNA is TGTGCCAGTAGTATGTCTAACCCGAGGGGAGAAAAACTGTTTTTT. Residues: CASSMSNPRGEKLFF.

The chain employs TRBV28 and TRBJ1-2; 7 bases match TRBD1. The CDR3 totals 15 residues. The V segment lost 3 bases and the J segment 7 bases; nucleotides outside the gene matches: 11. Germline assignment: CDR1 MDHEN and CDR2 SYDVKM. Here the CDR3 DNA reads TGTGCCAGCAGTTTGGGGACAGCCTCCCGACTTGGCTACACCTTC. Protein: CASSLGTASRLGYTF.

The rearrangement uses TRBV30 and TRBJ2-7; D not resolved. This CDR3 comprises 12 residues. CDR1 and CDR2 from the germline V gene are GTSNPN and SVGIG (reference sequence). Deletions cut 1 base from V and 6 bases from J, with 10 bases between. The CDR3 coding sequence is TGTGCCTGGAGTGGCGGCCCCGTCGAGCAGTACTTC. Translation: CAWSGGPVEQYF.